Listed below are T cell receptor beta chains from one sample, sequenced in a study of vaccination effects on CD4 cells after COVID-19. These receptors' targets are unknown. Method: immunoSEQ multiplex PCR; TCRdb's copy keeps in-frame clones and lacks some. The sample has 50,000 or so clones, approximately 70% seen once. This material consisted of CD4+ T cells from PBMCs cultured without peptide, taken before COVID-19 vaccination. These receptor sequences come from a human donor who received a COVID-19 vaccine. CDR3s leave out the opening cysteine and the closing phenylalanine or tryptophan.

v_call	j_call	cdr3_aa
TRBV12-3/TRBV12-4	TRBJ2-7	ASRRTGPYEQY
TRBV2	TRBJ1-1	ASTSSGWYDTEAF
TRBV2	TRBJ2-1	ASSGETANNEQF
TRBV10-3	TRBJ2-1	AISGGTGGGSGRGSEQF
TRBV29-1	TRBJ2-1	SVVLAGYNEQF
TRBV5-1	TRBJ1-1	ASSLDGGGVAAEAF
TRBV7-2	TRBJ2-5	ASRLGVGETQY
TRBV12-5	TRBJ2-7	ASGSTPGTLAYEQY
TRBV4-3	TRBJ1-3	ASSQTPSSGNTIY
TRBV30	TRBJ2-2	AWSRGLAGATGELF
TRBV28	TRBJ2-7	ASKNRVNYEQY
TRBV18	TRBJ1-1	ASSLSQGNTEAF
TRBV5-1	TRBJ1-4	ASSGGVSEKLF
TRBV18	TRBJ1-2	ASSPAQEGYGYT
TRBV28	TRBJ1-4	ASSSPPGGKLF
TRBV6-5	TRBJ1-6	ASSLGTANSPLH
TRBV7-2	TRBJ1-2	ASSPGANYGYT
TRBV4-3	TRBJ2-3	ASSSGVRGEDTQY
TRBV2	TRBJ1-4	ASSEIGLLVF
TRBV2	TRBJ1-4	ASSVRGVGEKLF
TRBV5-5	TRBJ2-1	ASSLGRDNEQF
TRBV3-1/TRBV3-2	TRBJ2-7	ASRTGEREQY
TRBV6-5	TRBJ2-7	ASTSGQGRREQY
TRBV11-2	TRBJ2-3	ASSLSGGLGADTQY
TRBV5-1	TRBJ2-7	ASSSTVYEQY
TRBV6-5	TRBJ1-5	ASRSDSPQPQH
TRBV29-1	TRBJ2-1	SVGHTSPNEQF
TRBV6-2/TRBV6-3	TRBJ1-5	ASSGGDQPQH
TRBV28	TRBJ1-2	ASSLMRQGGTT
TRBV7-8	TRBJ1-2	ASSLTGQNYGYT
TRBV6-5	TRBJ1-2	ASSPTLKRGLGYT
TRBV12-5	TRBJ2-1	ASGLGGNEQF
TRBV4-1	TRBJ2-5	ASSLPAGYRDQTQY
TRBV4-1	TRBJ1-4	ASSLLRATNEKLF
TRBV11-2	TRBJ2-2	ASSPRRAFNTGELF